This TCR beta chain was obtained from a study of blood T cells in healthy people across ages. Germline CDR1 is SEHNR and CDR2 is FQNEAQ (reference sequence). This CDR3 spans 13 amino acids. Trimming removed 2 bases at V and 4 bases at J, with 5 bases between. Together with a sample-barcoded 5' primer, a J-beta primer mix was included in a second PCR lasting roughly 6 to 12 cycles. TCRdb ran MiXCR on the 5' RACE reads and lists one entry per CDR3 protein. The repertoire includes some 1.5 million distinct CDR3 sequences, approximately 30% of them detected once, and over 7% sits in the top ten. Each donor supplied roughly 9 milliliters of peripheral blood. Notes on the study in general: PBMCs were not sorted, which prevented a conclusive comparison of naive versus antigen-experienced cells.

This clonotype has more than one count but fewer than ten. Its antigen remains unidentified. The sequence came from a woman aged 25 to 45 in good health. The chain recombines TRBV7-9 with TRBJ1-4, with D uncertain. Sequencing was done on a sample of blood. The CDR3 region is CASSLFHNEKLFF. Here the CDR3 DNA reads TGTGCCAGCAGCTTATTCCATAATGAAAAACTGTTTTTT.